This T cell receptor (beta chain) was captured in a study of CD8+CD57+ T cells in acquired aplastic anemia. Previously, flow cytometry had revealed CD8+CD57+ cell expansion in the patients chosen for sequencing. The CDR3 sequence is 15 residues long. Germline V lookup: CDR1 SNHLY, CDR2 FYNNEI. Unmatched junction bases numbered 9, after V lost 7 bases and J lost 7 bases. Genomic DNA provided the template from which TCR beta VDJ and CDR3 profiles were obtained. MiXCR, applied by TCRdb to the reads, yields one record per CDR3 protein. This sample has a few hundred thousand distinct CDR3 sequences; about half occur once, and the top ten carry 15% to 20%.

This clonotype was sampled from a human donor with aplastic anemia. The specimen sequenced was sorted CD4+, CD8+, or CD8+CD57+ T cells (not recorded which) from PBMCs. This rearrangement joins TRBV2 to TRBJ1-5; the match to TRBD1 covers 11 bases. The CDR3 is CASKVGQGARQPQHF. CDR3 in DNA: TGTGCCAGCAAAGTTGGACAGGGGGCCCGGCAGCCCCAGCATTTT. Full variable domain (rest looked up from reference TRBV2 and TRBJ1-5): EPEVTQTPSHQVTQMGQEVILRCVPISNHLYFYWYRQILGQKVEFLVSFYNNEISEKSEIFDDQFSVERPDGSNFTLKIRSTKLEDSAMYFCASKVGQGARQPQHFGDGTRLSIL.